These 26 T cell receptor beta chains were all obtained from the same sample, sequenced in a study of regulatory T cells in long-lasting Graves disease (dated by TCRdb to the early 2020s). Read against the paper, the sample's time point label means: persistent/refractory GD, antithyroid drugs over 5 years with positive TRAb. RNA was extracted from PBMCs in TRIzol for both TCR sequencing and RNA sequencing. The method behind the library was multiplex PCR. TCRdb records Illumina HiSeq 4000 as the sequencer. TCR beta libraries were built with iRepertoire HTBI primers and Arm-PCR amplification of CDR3 regions. Using fastp at Q25 and MiXCR, TCRdb reprocessed the public reads and kept productive beta chains. A single entry per CDR3 protein holds the most common genes and DNA from its merged rows. The sample profile shows hundreds of thousands of distinct CDR3 sequences; 20% to 25% of them were found once. The ten largest clones represent 6.5% to 10% of the sample.

This sample comprised peripheral blood mononuclear cells (PBMCs), obtained when the disease was refractory, from a patient treated with antithyroid drugs. Source of these receptors: a female donor with Graves disease.

This clonotype has ten or more counts. The J gene is TRBJ2-7, the V gene TRBV28; D may be TRBD1 (6 bases). Germline CDR1 is MDHEN and CDR2 is SYDVKM. The V end was cut by 5 bases, the J end by 0 bases, with 14 bases between. There are 15 residues in the CDR3. CDR3 bases: TGTGCCAGCAGTACCAGGGGCCGCATCTCCTACGAGCAGTACTTC. Its protein product is CASSTRGRISYEQYF.

This clonotype was counted ten times or more. The V call is TRBV11-1, the J call TRBJ2-5; no reliable D call. The germline V gene has CDR1 SGHAT and CDR2 FQDESV (reference sequence). With 0 bases removed from V and 4 bases from J, the gap between germline ends came to 9 bases. The CDR3 has 14 residues. CDR3 coding DNA: TGTGCCAGCAGCTTAGCAGGTCGAGGAGAGACCCAGTACTTC. Amino acids: CASSLAGRGETQYF.

This clonotype appeared many times. V is TRBV20-1 and J is TRBJ2-5, with TRBD2 as a possible D gene (5 bases). Germline lookup yields CDR1 DFQATT and CDR2 SNEGSKA (reference sequence). Trimming removed 6 bases from V and 1 base from J, with 9 bases in between. The length of the CDR3 is 12 residues. In DNA, the CDR3 is TGCAGTGCCAGACTATCCCAAGAGACCCAGTACTTC. Translating it yields CSARLSQETQYF.

A word on this clonotype: Just one base apart from a much larger clone, this may be a read error. The conserved phenylalanine or tryptophan normally closing the CDR3 is absent here, so this likely arose from a read error. This rearrangement joins TRBV12-3 or TRBV12-4 to TRBJ1-4; D remains unclear. The V end lost 6 bases, the J end lost 8 bases, and 13 bases lay between the germline ends. The CDR3 has 13 amino acids. The CDR3: CASSPGLSEKLFS. DNA for the CDR3: TGTGCCAGCAGCCCTGGACTATCCGAAAAACTGTTTTCT.

This clonotype showed up just a few times. The CDR3 loop is CASSHGTSAWYEQYF. As DNA, the CDR3 is TGTGCCAGCAGTCACGGGACTAGCGCGTGGTACGAGCAGTACTTC. The chain couples TRBV6-1 to TRBJ2-7; 10 bases are a match to TRBD2. Germline CDR1 is MNHNS and CDR2 is SASEGT. Trimming removed 5 bases from V and 4 bases from J; junction bases left unmatched: 8. CDR3 length equals 15 residues.

In the case of this clonotype: A much larger clone sits a single nucleotide away, making a read error possible. The J gene is TRBJ1-4, the V gene TRBV7-2; D perhaps matches TRBD1 (5 bases). V was shortened by 1 base and J by 7 bases, with 13 bases between the two germline ends. The CDR3 has 15 residues. Looked up from germline, CDR1 is SGHTA and CDR2 is FQGNSA. The CDR3 region is CASSLGGNASEKLFF. CDR3 bases: TGTGCCAGCAGCTTAGGGGGGAATGCTAGTGAAAAACTGTTTTTT. The variable domain in full, with the rest retrieved from reference TRBV7-2 and TRBJ1-4, is GAGVSQSPSNKVTEKGKDVELRCDPISGHTALYWYRQSLGQGLEFLIYFQGNSAPDKSGLPSDRFSAERTGGSVSTLTIQRTQQEDSAVYLCASSLGGNASEKLFFGSGTQLSVL.

The rearrangement uses TRBV24-1 and TRBJ2-3, with D possibly TRBD2 on 5 matching bases. The V and J ends lost 3 bases and 14 bases respectively, with 17 bases between them. The germline gives CDR1 KGHDR, CDR2 SFDVKD. The CDR3 totals 13 residues. CDR3 coding DNA: TGTGCCACCAGTGATCCGAGACTCAACGCGGGGTATTTT. Protein: CATSDPRLNAGYF.

This clonotype was found many times. This sequence joins TRBV27 and TRBJ2-5, with TRBD2 identical over 13 bases. Trimming at V came to 5 bases and at J to 6 bases, leaving 15 bases not matched to a gene. The CDR3 length is 18 residues. Per germline, CDR1 MNHEY and CDR2 SMNVEV (reference sequence). CDR3 in DNA: TGTGCCAGCAGTCCGCCGGGACTAGCGGGATACTACGGGAAGACCCAGTACTTC. Amino acids: CASSPPGLAGYYGKTQYF.

V is TRBV4-2 and J is TRBJ1-1, with unresolved D. Germline V lookup: CDR1 LGHNA, CDR2 YNFKEQ. The V and J ends lost 4 bases and 9 bases respectively, with 18 bases between them. The CDR3 length is 14 residues. This CDR3 reads CASSPRSPFLQAFF. Here the CDR3 DNA reads TGTGCCAGCAGCCCTCGATCGCCTTTCCTCCAAGCTTTCTTT.

The V gene is TRBV5-1, the J gene TRBJ2-7; weak D call: TRBD1 (5 bases). V shed 1 base and J shed 6 bases, with 8 bases lying between them. This CDR3 spans 12 amino acids. Per germline, CDR1 SGHRS and CDR2 YFSETQ. The CDR3 loop is CASSLSGSEQYF. In nucleotides, the CDR3 is TGCGCCAGCAGCTTGTCAGGGTCCGAGCAGTACTTC.

With respect to this clonotype: A much larger clone lies a single base off, so this may be a read error. The V gene is TRBV6-1, the J gene TRBJ1-1; D remains ambiguous. Trimming removed 6 bases at V and 3 bases at J, with 17 bases between. This CDR3 is 15 amino acids long. Germline V gives CDR1 MNHNS, CDR2 SASEGT. The CDR3 DNA is TGTGCCAGCAGGCCTACTGAGAACGTGGACACTGAAGCTTTCTTT. It yields the protein CASRPTENVDTEAFF.

A few counts support this clonotype. This chain uses TRBV7-2 with TRBJ1-5, with D maybe TRBD1 (6 bases). This CDR3 is 16 amino acids long. V was pared by 6 bases and J by 6 bases, with 21 bases between. Germline values: CDR1 SGHTA, CDR2 FQGNSA. The DNA of the CDR3 is TGTGCCAGCAGTCCTTCCTCCGGGGGGCTCGGTCAGCCCCAGCATTTT. Translation gives CASSPSSGGLGQPQHF.

At least ten counts were recorded for this clonotype. The chain combines TRBV6-5 with TRBJ1-5, with D uncertain. This CDR3 is built from 15 residues. V was cut by 1 base and J by 6 bases, with 13 bases left in between. Germline CDR1 MNHEY, CDR2 SVGAGI. DNA for the CDR3: TGTGCCAGCAGTTACTTCTCAGGCCCGGGTCAGCCCCAGCATTTT. The encoded protein is CASSYFSGPGQPQHF.

This clonotype was counted between two and nine times. A much larger clone lies one base from this, so it may be a read error. The genes are TRBV11-2 and TRBJ1-1; no definite D call. The CDR3 totals 16 residues. Germline lookup yields CDR1 SGHAT and CDR2 FQNNGV. The CDR3 bases are TGTGCCAGCAGCTTACGGGCGAGTCTGATGAACACTGAAGCTTCCTTT. This codes for CASSLRASLMNTEASF. Combining the CDR3 with reference TRBV11-2 and TRBJ1-1 gives the whole variable domain EAGVAQSPRYKIIEKRQSVAFWCNPISGHATLYWYQQILGQGPKLLIQFQNNGVVDDSQLPKDRFSAERLKGVDSTLKIQPAKLEDSAVYLCASSLRASLMNTEASFGQGTRLTVV.

This clonotype was seen ten or more times. This chain joins TRBV27 and TRBJ2-7; D gene uncertain. The CDR3 covers 9 residues. V was clipped by 8 bases and J by 3 bases, with 2 bases between them. Germline CDR1 and CDR2: MNHEY and SMNVEV (reference sequence). The CDR3 nucleotides are TGTGCCAGCCTCTACGAGCAGTACTTC. Amino acids: CASLYEQYF.

The chain uses TRBV27 and TRBJ2-3; either TRBD1 or TRBD2 may supply D (6 bases each). Germline V gene data show CDR1 as MNHEY and CDR2 as SMNVEV (reference sequence). The CDR3 is 16 residues long. V was shortened by 2 bases and J by 4 bases, with 16 bases between the two germline ends. DNA for the CDR3: TGTGCCAGCAGTTTAATTTGGGGGCGGGGTCCAGATACGCAGTATTTT. Residues: CASSLIWGRGPDTQYF.

Ten or more counts support this clonotype. The rearrangement uses TRBV10-3 and TRBJ2-6; unclear D gene. This CDR3 is built from 16 residues. V lost 3 bases to trimming and J lost 0 bases, with 9 bases between them. The germline V gene has CDR1 ENHRY and CDR2 SYGVKD. In DNA form, the CDR3 reads TGTGCCATCAGTGATTCGCGGAGCTCTGGGGCCAACGTCCTGACTTTC. This gives the protein CAISDSRSSGANVLTF.

This clonotype came up a few times. The genes are TRBV24-1 and TRBJ1-1; no clear D. Germline CDR1 and CDR2: KGHDR and SFDVKD. The V end lost 7 bases, the J end lost 8 bases, and 13 bases lay between the germline ends. The CDR3 covers 12 residues. The CDR3 bases are TGTGCCACCAGCCGCGGATCCACGGAAGCTTTCTTT. Amino acids: CATSRGSTEAFF.

This clonotype was seen repeatedly, ten times or more. J is TRBJ2-5 and V is TRBV11-1; TRBD2 agrees at 13 bases. CDR3 size: 15 residues. Germline CDR1 is SGHAT and CDR2 is FQDESV (reference sequence). V lost 5 bases and J lost 5; bases outside the gene matches: 5. CDR3: CASSEGTSGTETQYF. The CDR3 region has the DNA TGTGCCAGCAGCGAAGGGACTAGCGGGACGGAGACCCAGTACTTC.

This clonotype has only a few counts. The V call is TRBV10-3, the J call TRBJ2-7; D might be TRBD1 or TRBD2, each matching 5 bases. Germline V gene data show CDR1 as ENHRY and CDR2 as SYGVKD. The CDR3 consists of 14 residues. V lost 10 bases and J lost 2, with 18 bases in between. CDR3 residues: CATPPGRCTYEQYF. In DNA, the CDR3 is TGTGCCACCCCGCCGGGGCGGTGCACCTACGAGCAGTACTTC.

This clonotype was recorded at least ten times. This chain links TRBV30 with TRBJ2-5; 7 bases align to TRBD2. CDR3 length: 13 residues. The ends lost 3 bases at V and 2 bases at J; junction bases unmatched: 3. Germline CDR1 and CDR2: GTSNPN and SVGIG (reference sequence). As DNA, the CDR3 is TGTGCCTGGAGGACAGCGGGACAAGAGACCCAGTACTTC. It yields the protein CAWRTAGQETQYF.

The chain links TRBV9 to TRBJ1-1; no reliable D call. CDR3 length: 13 residues. Germline assignment: CDR1 SGDLS and CDR2 YYNGEE. Trimming took 0 bases from V and 4 from J, leaving 7 bases between them. The CDR3, as DNA: TGTGCCAGCAGCGTAGGTAGGGTCACTGAAGCTTTCTTT. This translates into CASSVGRVTEAFF.

Many counts were recorded for this clonotype. The chain carries TRBV29-1 and TRBJ2-2, with 7 bases identical to TRBD2. Germline assignment: CDR1 SQVTM and CDR2 ANQGSEA. This CDR3 is 12 amino acids long. Losses at the gene ends were 8 bases for V and 5 bases for J; bases not matched to a gene: 5. The CDR3 DNA sequence: TGCAGCACGACGGGGGGTACCGGGGAGCTGTTTTTT. Amino acid sequence: CSTTGGTGELFF.

This clonotype was seen many times. The chain links TRBV6-1 to TRBJ1-6; D unclear. There are 13 residues in the CDR3. With 7 bases removed from V and 6 bases from J, the gap between germline ends came to 10 bases. Germline V gives CDR1 MNHNS, CDR2 SASEGT. The CDR3 nucleotides read TGTGCCAGCACCCAGCGGGGTAATTCACCCCTCCACTTT. It yields the protein CASTQRGNSPLHF.

This clonotype appeared many times. This chain joins TRBV29-1 and TRBJ2-7; 7 nucleotides align to TRBD2. V lost 6 bases to trimming and J lost 4 bases; unmatched junction nucleotides: 3. The CDR3 is 11 amino acids. Germline V gene sequence: CDR1 SQVTM, CDR2 ANQGSEA. The CDR3 protein is CSVRERYEQYF. CDR3 DNA sequence: TGCAGCGTGCGGGAGCGGTACGAGCAGTACTTC.

This clonotype occurred a few times. The V and J genes are TRBV27 and TRBJ2-7; D may correspond to TRBD1 or TRBD2 (6 bases each). V was trimmed by 5 bases and J by 3 bases, leaving 20 bases between them. Looked up from germline, CDR1 is MNHEY and CDR2 is SMNVEV (reference sequence). This CDR3 comprises 16 residues. The CDR3 DNA reads as TGTGCCAGCAGTCGTACCCCTCAGGGGAGGAACTACGAGCAGTACTTC. Translation: CASSRTPQGRNYEQYF.